The 19 T cell receptor beta chains below all came from one sample that was sequenced in a study of blood T cells in healthy people across ages. Primers used in a second PCR of about 6 to 12 cycles were a sample-barcoded 5' primer and a J-beta primer mix. TCRdb itself ran the 5' RACE reads through MiXCR, one entry per CDR3 protein. The data contain about 970,000 distinct CDR3 sequences, roughly 51% of them seen just once; the ten biggest clones take up 20% to 25%. Sequenced material: blood. These receptors all stem from a woman in her sixties in good health.

This clonotype was found a few times. This chain joins TRBV29-1 and TRBJ2-3; 7 bases are a match to TRBD1. After removal of 2 bases from V and 0 bases from J, the junction contained 5 bases not matched to a gene. The CDR3 totals 15 residues. Germline-derived CDR1 and CDR2 are SQVTM and ANQGSEA. The CDR3 DNA follows: TGCAGCGTTGAAAATGACAGGGCCAGCACAGATACGCAGTATTTT. Protein sequence: CSVENDRASTDTQYF.

There are a few counts of this clonotype. The chain joins TRBV12-3 or TRBV12-4 to TRBJ2-1; D gene ambiguous. V lost 6 bases to trimming and J lost 1 base, with 16 bases between them. This CDR3 has 16 residues. The CDR3 sequence: CASSAGFAGSYNEQFF. In DNA, the CDR3 is TGTGCCAGCAGCGCTGGGTTTGCCGGGTCCTACAATGAGCAGTTCTTC.

At least ten counts were recorded for this clonotype. The chain recombines TRBV24-1 with TRBJ2-3, with D uncertain. The length of the CDR3 is 13 residues. Germline CDR1 and CDR2: KGHDR and SFDVKD. The V gene lost 10 bases and the J gene lost 0 bases, with 10 bases spanning the gap. The DNA of the CDR3 is TGTGCCACATCCATGGGGAGCACAGATACGCAGTATTTT. Its translation is CATSMGSTDTQYF.

The chain couples TRBV7-8 to TRBJ1-2, with a possible D match to TRBD1 (5 bases). Trimming took off 1 base at V and 5 bases at J, with 11 bases between the two ends. The CDR3 runs to 14 residues. Germline CDR1 and CDR2: SGHVS and FQNEAQ. CDR3 protein: CASSLVGWGYGYTF. In DNA form, the CDR3 reads TGTGCCAGCAGCTTAGTTGGCTGGGGGTATGGCTACACCTTC.

The rearrangement links TRBV13 to TRBJ2-1; D unclear. The better agreement between TRBJ2-7 and the DNA end casts doubt on the J call. This CDR3 contains 15 residues. Germline-derived CDR1 and CDR2 are PRHDT and FYEKMQ (reference sequence). Here the CDR3 DNA reads TGTGCCAGCAGCTTAAGGGCCCAGCGATCTCACGAGCAGTACTTC. Its translation is CASSLRAQRSHEQYF.

There are a few counts of this clonotype. The chain has TRBV7-2 and TRBJ2-5, with 11 bases fitting TRBD2. The CDR3 covers 16 residues. Germline V gene lookup returns CDR1 SGHTA and CDR2 FQGNSA. Trimming at V came to 5 bases and at J to 1 base, leaving 6 bases not matched to a gene. CDR3 amino acids: CASSLGLAVTQETQYF. The CDR3 DNA is TGTGCCAGCAGCCTGGGACTAGCGGTAACCCAAGAGACCCAGTACTTC.

The chain carries TRBV29-1 and TRBJ1-1, with D uncertain. V dropped 3 bases and J dropped 1 base, with 6 bases sitting between them. CDR1 is SQVTM and CDR2 is ANQGSEA in the germline V gene. The CDR3 contains 12 residues. This chain's CDR3 is CSVELGNTEAFF. In nucleotides, the CDR3 is TGCAGCGTTGAGTTGGGGAACACTGAAGCTTTCTTT. The full variable domain, rest sourced from reference TRBV29-1 and TRBJ1-1, is SAVISQKPSRDICQRGTSLTIQCQVDSQVTMMFWYRQQPGQSLTLIATANQGSEATYESGFVIDKFPISRPNLTFSTLTVSNMSPEDSSIYLCSVELGNTEAFFGQGTRLTVV.

Comments on this clonotype: One end of the junction is discordant with germline, which a read error may explain. This chain uses TRBV28 with TRBJ2-5; maybe TRBD1 (6 bases). The CDR3 is made up of 14 amino acids. CDR1 is MDHEN and CDR2 is SYDVKM in the germline V gene. CDR3: CASYRAGRPETQYF. The CDR3 bases are TGTGCCAGCTACAGGGCAGGGCGGCCAGAGACACAGTACTTC.

This sequence joins TRBV7-8 and TRBJ2-3; D ambiguous. CDR1 SGHVS and CDR2 FQNEAQ come from the germline V gene. Trimming left V 1 base short and J 0 bases short, with 14 bases between. The CDR3 has 17 residues. CDR3 DNA sequence: TGTGCCAGCAGCTTAGATTGGGCAGGCACTAGCACAGATACGCAGTATTTT. Protein sequence: CASSLDWAGTSTDTQYF.

This clonotype appeared a single time. The J gene is TRBJ1-6, the V gene TRBV28; TRBD1 is a possible D gene (5 bases). V was cut by 4 bases and J by 8 bases, with 12 bases left in between. In germline, CDR1 is MDHEN, CDR2 SYDVKM. CDR3 length: 14 amino acids. The CDR3 loop reads CASSYGGTHSPLHF. The CDR3 bases are TGTGCCAGCAGTTATGGGGGAACCCATTCACCCCTCCACTTT.

This sequence joins TRBV29-1 and TRBJ2-1; no clear D. V dropped 7 bases and J dropped 13 bases, with 23 bases sitting between them. This CDR3 spans 13 amino acids. Per germline, CDR1 SQVTM and CDR2 ANQGSEA. CDR3 in DNA: TGCAGCGCCGAGGCGATAGCTCAAGAGACCCAGTTCTTC. Translating gives CSAEAIAQETQFF.

This chain joins TRBV9 and TRBJ2-5, with unresolved D. The V end lost 0 bases, the J end lost 2 bases, and 8 bases lay between the germline ends. This CDR3 is built from 14 residues. Germline V gene lookup returns CDR1 SGDLS and CDR2 YYNGEE. The CDR3, as DNA: TGTGCCAGCAGCGTAGGTTGGTTGCAAGAGACCCAGTACTTC. Its protein product is CASSVGWLQETQYF.

The rearrangement uses TRBV9 and TRBJ2-3, with TRBD2 matching over 13 bases. The J segment lost 3 bases and the V segment lost 1 base, leaving 17 bases of the junction unmatched. There are 21 residues in the CDR3. Germline V gene sequence: CDR1 SGDLS, CDR2 YYNGEE. CDR3 nucleotide sequence: TGTGCCAGCAGCGTAAACCGGGCGGGACTAGCGGGAATTCGGGAAACAGATACGCAGTATTTT. Residues: CASSVNRAGLAGIRETDTQYF. Together with reference TRBV9 and TRBJ2-3, the CDR3 gives the full variable domain: DSGVTQTPKHLITATGQRVTLRCSPRSGDLSVYWYQQSLDQGLQFLIQYYNGEERAKGNILERFSAQQFPDLHSELNLSSLELGDSALYFCASSVNRAGLAGIRETDTQYFGPGTRLTVL.

V gene TRBV28 combines with J gene TRBJ2-1, with unresolved D. The CDR3 covers 14 residues. Trimming shortened V by 5 bases and J by 0 bases, and 8 bases separated the two germline ends. CDR1 and CDR2 (germline): MDHEN, SYDVKM. CDR3 in amino acids: CASSIWGSYNEQFF. The CDR3 bases are TGTGCCAGCAGTATCTGGGGCTCCTACAATGAGCAGTTCTTC.

V usage is TRBV7-2 and J usage is TRBJ2-3, with 7 bases that match TRBD1. This CDR3 contains 16 residues. Germline loops: CDR1 SGHTA, CDR2 FQGNSA. The V segment lost 5 bases and the J segment 0 bases; nucleotides outside the gene matches: 8. The chain's CDR3 is CASSKQGTTSTDTQYF. The CDR3 DNA is TGTGCCAGCAGCAAACAGGGGACGACTAGCACAGATACGCAGTATTTT.

The chain employs TRBV6-5 and TRBJ1-2; 9 positions agree with TRBD1. Germline V lookup: CDR1 MNHEY, CDR2 SVGAGI. CDR3 size: 13 residues. The trim removed 6 bases at V and 7 bases at J, leaving 6 bases unmatched. In DNA form, the CDR3 reads TGTGCCAGCAGAGCACAGGGGGCTGGTGGCTACACCTTC. It specifies CASRAQGAGGYTF.

This rearrangement joins TRBV5-6 to TRBJ2-6; D uncertain. The germline V and J ends were trimmed by 4 bases and 2 bases, with 16 bases remaining between them. CDR3 length: 17 amino acids. The germline V gene has CDR1 SGHDT and CDR2 YYEEEE. The CDR3 nucleotides are TGTGCCAGCAGCATAATACAAACAGCTCCTGGGGCCAACGTCCTGACTTTC. Protein product: CASSIIQTAPGANVLTF.

The rearrangement links TRBV7-9 to TRBJ2-3, with D uncertain. V shed 5 bases and J shed 2 bases, with 14 bases lying between them. The germline CDR1 and CDR2 sequences are SEHNR and FQNEAQ (reference sequence). The CDR3 length is 15 residues. CDR3 in DNA: TGTGCCAGCAGCCCTAGTCTCGCAGCCACAGATACGCAGTATTTT. It yields the protein CASSPSLAATDTQYF.

This sequence joins TRBV20-1 and TRBJ2-5, with TRBD2 identical over 7 bases. Germline CDR1 DFQATT, CDR2 SNEGSKA (reference sequence). The CDR3 runs 15 residues. The junction had 10 bases not matched to a gene; V was cut back by 4 bases and J by 2 bases. CDR3 coding DNA: TGCAGTGCTACGGTGGAGGCTAGCGGTCAAGAGACCCAGTACTTC. Its translation is CSATVEASGQETQYF.